This T cell receptor beta chain was recorded in a study of blood T cell repertoires in COVID-19. Looking at the study overall: The United States, Italy and Spain supplied acute and convalescent COVID-19 samples.

The germline CDR1 and CDR2 sequences are MNHEY and SVGEGT. V gave up 3 bases and J gave up 2 bases; unmatched junction bases: 12. There are 18 residues in the CDR3. Per the authors' pipeline: Reference gene primer amplification gave estimated nucleated cell counts. Produced via immunoSEQ multiplex PCR; TCRdb's table is partial and in-frame only. The V and J calls and clone size come from that table; D and trimming were worked out from the DNA. The profile shows about 40,000 clones, about 90% of them singletons. Sequencing was done on a sample of peripheral blood. This chain links TRBV6-2 or TRBV6-3 with TRBJ1-5; 8 nucleotides match TRBD1. This sequence was found in a man aged 55 to 70 with acute or convalescent COVID-19. The CDR3 DNA reads as TGTGCCAGCAGTTATGTTGGACAGGGAGGAATTGGCAATCAGCCCCAGCATTTT. Translated: CASSYVGQGGIGNQPQHF.